The 26 T cell receptor beta chains reported below all come from one sample, sequenced in a study of shared clonotypes between healthy human individuals. It was CD45RO-negative cells, positively selected for CCR7, that made up naive CD8 cells, with terminally differentiated effector memory CD45RA+ cells excluded. Clones were sequenced by immunoSEQ multiplex PCR, and TCRdb holds only the in-frame ones, with some missing. The data contain under 1 million clones, roughly 96% of them singletons. What was sequenced was naive CD8+ T cells sorted from blood. These receptors all come from a man younger than 40 in good health.

J is TRBJ1-2 and V is TRBV25-1; TRBD1 is a possible D gene (5 bases). Trimming shortened V by 0 bases and J by 3 bases, and 11 bases separated the two germline ends. Looked up from germline, CDR1 is MGHDK and CDR2 is SYGVNS. CDR3 size: 15 residues. CDR3 nucleotides: TGTGCCAGCAGTGAATACAGGGAGGGGTACTATGGCTACACCTTC. Translating it yields CASSEYREGYYGYTF.

This chain links TRBV5-4 with TRBJ2-3; D gene ambiguous. The germline V gene encodes CDR1 SGHNT and CDR2 YYREEE (reference sequence). Trimming took 0 bases from V and 1 from J, leaving 12 bases between them. CDR3 length equals 16 residues. DNA for the CDR3: TGTGCCAGCAGCTTGGGGCAGGCCTCGGGCACAGATACGCAGTATTTT. This gives the protein CASSLGQASGTDTQYF.

The chain joins TRBV28 to TRBJ2-2, with a tentative D call TRBD1 (5 bases). The length of the CDR3 is 15 residues. Germline V gives CDR1 MDHEN, CDR2 SYDVKM. The V and J ends lost 8 bases and 3 bases respectively, with 16 bases between them. Written as DNA, the CDR3 is TGTGCCAGCCTGGGCAGGGCTTTGGACACCGGGGAGCTGTTTTTT. It is translated as CASLGRALDTGELFF.

The chain is built from TRBV19 and TRBJ2-7; 9 bases are shared with TRBD1. V was clipped by 5 bases and J by 1 base; unmatched bases: 6. CDR3 length equals 15 residues. The germline gives CDR1 LNHDA, CDR2 SQIVND (reference sequence). CDR3 in DNA: TGTGCCAGTAGTGCACCGGGACAGGGTTCCTACGAGCAGTACTTC. This codes for CASSAPGQGSYEQYF.

The rearrangement links TRBV7-9 to TRBJ2-7, with D tentatively TRBD1 (5 bases). The CDR3 is 14 amino acids. Trimming shortened V by 4 bases and J by 3 bases, and 13 bases separated the two germline ends. The germline V gene has CDR1 SEHNR and CDR2 FQNEAQ (reference sequence). The CDR3 DNA follows: TGTGCCAGCAGCTCGACAGACACCTTCTACGAGCAGTACTTC. As protein: CASSSTDTFYEQYF.

Comments on this clone: At the DNA level, this CDR3 is encoded by other sequences in the same sample as well. J is TRBJ2-1 and V is TRBV7-9; D gene unclear. Germline V lookup: CDR1 SEHNR, CDR2 FQNEAQ (reference sequence). The V end lost 1 base, the J end lost 6 bases, and 7 bases lay between the germline ends. The length of the CDR3 is 13 residues. The CDR3 DNA follows: TGTGCCAGCAGCTTAGGGCCTCTCAATGAGCAGTTCTTC. It codes for CASSLGPLNEQFF. The full variable domain, completed using reference TRBV7-9 and TRBJ2-1, is DTGVSQNPRHKITKRGQNVTFRCDPISEHNRLYWYRQTLGQGPEFLTYFQNEAQLEKSRLLSDRFSAERPKGSFSTLEIQRTEQGDSAMYLCASSLGPLNEQFFGPGTRLTVL.

This rearrangement joins TRBV16 to TRBJ2-3; a weak D match, TRBD2 (5 bases). In germline, CDR1 is KGHSY, CDR2 FQNENV. Trimming left V 0 bases short and J 4 bases short, with 8 bases between. The CDR3 loop spans 14 amino acids. CDR3 loop: CASSQSAGSDTQYF. The CDR3 bases are TGTGCCAGCAGCCAATCGGCGGGCTCAGATACGCAGTATTTT.

The V call is TRBV4-2, the J call TRBJ2-7; 11 positions match TRBD2. V lost 0 bases to trimming and J lost 4 bases; unmatched junction nucleotides: 14. This CDR3 comprises 19 residues. Germline V lookup: CDR1 LGHNA, CDR2 YNFKEQ. Here the CDR3 reads CASSQDLTGTSGYNYEQYF. The DNA of the CDR3 is TGTGCCAGCAGCCAAGATTTGACCGGGACTAGCGGTTACAATTACGAGCAGTACTTC.

The CDR3 sequence: CASSDSGSALGETQYF. The CDR3, as DNA: TGCGCCAGCAGTGATAGCGGGAGCGCCCTCGGTGAGACCCAGTACTTC. The chain employs TRBV10-2 and TRBJ2-5, with 9 bases identical to TRBD2. Unmatched junction bases numbered 10, after V lost 3 bases and J lost 5 bases. The CDR3 contains 16 residues. Germline V gives CDR1 WSHSY, CDR2 SAAADI.

V and J are TRBV29-1 and TRBJ2-3; 13 nucleotides align to TRBD2. CDR1 SQVTM and CDR2 ANQGSEA come from the germline V gene. The CDR3 is 14 residues long. V lost 6 bases, J lost 4 bases, and 4 bases stayed unmatched. The CDR3 DNA sequence: TGCAGCGTCCCTGGACTAGCGGGAGCAGATACGCAGTATTTT. This gives the protein CSVPGLAGADTQYF.

The chain recombines TRBV6-5 with TRBJ1-4; D is undetermined. The CDR3 has 14 amino acids. Germline CDR1 reads MNHEY; CDR2 reads SVGAGI. Trimming shortened V by 0 bases and J by 6 bases, and 8 bases separated the two germline ends. The CDR3 here is CASSYSWADEKLFF. The CDR3 bases are TGTGCCAGCAGTTACTCTTGGGCTGATGAAAAACTGTTTTTT.

This chain uses TRBV11-2 with TRBJ1-1; a weak D match, TRBD1 (5 bases). CDR1 is SGHAT and CDR2 is FQNNGV in the germline V gene. V lost 5 bases to trimming and J lost 3 bases, with 22 bases between them. The CDR3 contains 17 residues. The CDR3 loop reads CASSPYIRGARDTEAFF. The DNA for the CDR3 is TGTGCCAGCAGCCCTTACATACGTGGGGCTCGGGACACTGAAGCTTTCTTT. Looking up the rest from reference TRBV11-2 and TRBJ1-1 gives the full variable domain: EAGVAQSPRYKIIEKRQSVAFWCNPISGHATLYWYQQILGQGPKLLIQFQNNGVVDDSQLPKDRFSAERLKGVDSTLKIQPAKLEDSAVYLCASSPYIRGARDTEAFFGQGTRLTVV.

V gene TRBV7-2 combines with J gene TRBJ2-1; possible D gene TRBD2, 6 bases. CDR3 length: 15 residues. V was pared by 5 bases and J by 7 bases, with 18 bases between. From germline, CDR1 is SGHTA and CDR2 FQGNSA. Here the CDR3 reads CASSPSRGGRNEQFF. CDR3 nucleotides: TGTGCCAGCAGCCCCAGCCGGGGAGGAAGGAATGAGCAGTTCTTC.

CDR3: CASSLGQGQGNEKLFF. The CDR3 nucleotides read TGTGCCAGCAGCTTGGGGCAGGGCCAAGGTAATGAAAAACTGTTTTTT. The chain couples TRBV5-4 to TRBJ1-4, with a weak D call TRBD1 (5 bases). Germline V lookup: CDR1 SGHNT, CDR2 YYREEE (reference sequence). CDR3 length: 16 residues. The germline V and J ends were trimmed by 0 bases and 4 bases, with 13 bases remaining between them.

The V gene is TRBV7-2, the J gene TRBJ2-7, with TRBD1 as a possible D gene (6 bases). The CDR3 contains 16 residues. Per germline, CDR1 SGHTA and CDR2 FQGNSA. Trimming stripped 1 base from V and 4 bases from J, with 17 bases between. The CDR3 protein is CASSLVSETGLYEQYF. The CDR3 bases are TGTGCCAGCAGCTTAGTGAGTGAGACAGGATTATACGAGCAGTACTTC.

This sequence joins TRBV11-1 and TRBJ1-5, with D perhaps TRBD1 (5 bases). Trimming took 5 bases from V and 4 from J, leaving 12 bases between them. This CDR3 has 14 residues. Germline-derived CDR1 and CDR2 are SGHAT and FQDESV (reference sequence). The CDR3 sequence is CASSPGTGNQPQHF. The CDR3, as DNA: TGTGCCAGCAGCCCAGGGACGGGTAATCAGCCCCAGCATTTT.

The chain recombines TRBV5-5 with TRBJ2-1; TRBD2 matches at 9 bases. V gave up 2 bases and J gave up 0 bases; unmatched junction bases: 15. The germline CDR1 and CDR2 sequences are SGHKS and YYEKEE (reference sequence). This CDR3 is built from 20 residues. The DNA for the CDR3 is TGTGCCAGCAGCTTACGTATGGTTAGCGGGGGTGCCAGCTCCTACAATGAGCAGTTCTTC. Its protein is CASSLRMVSGGASSYNEQFF. The full variable domain, in which reference TRBV5-5 and TRBJ2-1 provide the parts outside the CDR3, is DAGVTQSPTHLIKTRGQQVTLRCSPISGHKSVSWYQQVLGQGPQFIFQYYEKEERGRGNFPDRFSARQFPNYSSELNVNALLLGDSALYLCASSLRMVSGGASSYNEQFFGPGTRLTVL.

J is TRBJ2-7 and V is TRBV5-5; D remains ambiguous. The V and J ends lost 1 base and 0 bases respectively, with 14 bases between them. Germline CDR1 SGHKS, CDR2 YYEKEE (reference sequence). CDR3 length equals 16 residues. The CDR3 DNA follows: TGTGCCAGCAGCTTGTACGGACCCACCACCTCCTACGAGCAGTACTTC. Its translation: CASSLYGPTTSYEQYF.

The rearrangement joins TRBV27 to TRBJ1-5; unclear D gene. Germline CDR1 reads MNHEY; CDR2 reads SMNVEV (reference sequence). CDR3 size: 13 residues. V was trimmed by 4 bases and J by 7 bases, leaving 11 bases between them. CDR3 region: CASSYSPGQPQHF. CDR3 DNA sequence: TGTGCCAGCAGTTATTCCCCCGGACAGCCCCAGCATTTT.

The rearrangement links TRBV7-9 to TRBJ1-1; D might be TRBD1 (5 bases). This CDR3 comprises 13 residues. Germline V gene data show CDR1 as SEHNR and CDR2 as FQNEAQ (reference sequence). Deletions cut 6 bases from V and 6 bases from J, with 14 bases between. As DNA, the CDR3 is TGTGCCAGCAGGGGGCCCAGCGCTTCTGAAGCTTTCTTT. This codes for CASRGPSASEAFF.

The V call is TRBV25-1, the J call TRBJ2-1; D gene uncertain. The germline CDR1 and CDR2 sequences are MGHDK and SYGVNS. CDR3 length: 10 amino acids. V shed 4 bases and J shed 6 bases, with 1 base lying between them. DNA of the CDR3: TGTGCCAGCAGTGCCAATGAGCAGTTCTTC. It specifies CASSANEQFF.

This clone was observed a single time. This chain links TRBV15 with TRBJ2-5; D is tentatively TRBD1 or TRBD2 (6 bases each). V lost 3 bases, J lost 4 bases, and 9 bases lay in between. Germline V lookup: CDR1 LNHNV, CDR2 YYDKDF (reference sequence). The CDR3 is made up of 13 amino acids. DNA for the CDR3: TGTGCCACCAGCAGCGGGGGCAGAGAGACCCAGTACTTC. This encodes CATSSGGRETQYF.

This clone was counted a few times. The V call is TRBV9, the J call TRBJ2-3; TRBD2 agrees at 12 bases. The V segment lost 3 bases and the J segment 2 bases; nucleotides outside the gene matches: 10. The CDR3 covers 18 residues. Per germline, CDR1 SGDLS and CDR2 YYNGEE. The CDR3: CASSGDGLAGTLTDTQYF. The CDR3 DNA follows: TGTGCCAGCAGCGGGGACGGACTAGCGGGAACCCTCACAGATACGCAGTATTTT.

The chain joins TRBV4-3 to TRBJ2-7; D is possibly TRBD2 (5 bases). This CDR3 region has 16 residues. Germline V lookup: CDR1 LGHNA, CDR2 YSLEER. V lost 0 bases to trimming and J lost 3 bases, with 15 bases between them. As DNA, the CDR3 is TGCGCCAGCAGCCAAGATAAGCAAGGACTGGACTACGAGCAGTACTTC. It is translated as CASSQDKQGLDYEQYF.

This rearrangement joins TRBV28 to TRBJ2-7, with D perhaps matching TRBD1 or TRBD2 (5 bases each). CDR3 size: 13 residues. Germline V gene sequence: CDR1 MDHEN, CDR2 SYDVKM. V lost 7 bases, J lost 4 bases, and 14 bases lay in between. The CDR3 sequence is CASTPGGIYEQYF. The CDR3 nucleotides read TGTGCCAGCACTCCTGGGGGAATATACGAGCAGTACTTC. Together with reference TRBV28 and TRBJ2-7, the CDR3 gives the full variable domain: DVKVTQSSRYLVKRTGEKVFLECVQDMDHENMFWYRQDPGLGLRLIYFSYDVKMKEKGDIPEGYSVSREKKERFSLILESASTNQTSMYLCASTPGGIYEQYFGPGTRLTVT.

Comment on this clone: The same CDR3 can be traced to other DNA sequences in this sample. This chain links TRBV7-9 with TRBJ1-5, with D maybe TRBD1 (6 bases). V lost 4 bases and J lost 1, with 8 bases in between. The length of the CDR3 is 14 residues. CDR1 SEHNR and CDR2 FQNEAQ come from the germline V gene (reference sequence). CDR3 residues: CASSSDRSNQPQHF. For the CDR3, the DNA is TGTGCCAGCAGCTCCGACAGGAGCAATCAGCCCCAGCATTTT.